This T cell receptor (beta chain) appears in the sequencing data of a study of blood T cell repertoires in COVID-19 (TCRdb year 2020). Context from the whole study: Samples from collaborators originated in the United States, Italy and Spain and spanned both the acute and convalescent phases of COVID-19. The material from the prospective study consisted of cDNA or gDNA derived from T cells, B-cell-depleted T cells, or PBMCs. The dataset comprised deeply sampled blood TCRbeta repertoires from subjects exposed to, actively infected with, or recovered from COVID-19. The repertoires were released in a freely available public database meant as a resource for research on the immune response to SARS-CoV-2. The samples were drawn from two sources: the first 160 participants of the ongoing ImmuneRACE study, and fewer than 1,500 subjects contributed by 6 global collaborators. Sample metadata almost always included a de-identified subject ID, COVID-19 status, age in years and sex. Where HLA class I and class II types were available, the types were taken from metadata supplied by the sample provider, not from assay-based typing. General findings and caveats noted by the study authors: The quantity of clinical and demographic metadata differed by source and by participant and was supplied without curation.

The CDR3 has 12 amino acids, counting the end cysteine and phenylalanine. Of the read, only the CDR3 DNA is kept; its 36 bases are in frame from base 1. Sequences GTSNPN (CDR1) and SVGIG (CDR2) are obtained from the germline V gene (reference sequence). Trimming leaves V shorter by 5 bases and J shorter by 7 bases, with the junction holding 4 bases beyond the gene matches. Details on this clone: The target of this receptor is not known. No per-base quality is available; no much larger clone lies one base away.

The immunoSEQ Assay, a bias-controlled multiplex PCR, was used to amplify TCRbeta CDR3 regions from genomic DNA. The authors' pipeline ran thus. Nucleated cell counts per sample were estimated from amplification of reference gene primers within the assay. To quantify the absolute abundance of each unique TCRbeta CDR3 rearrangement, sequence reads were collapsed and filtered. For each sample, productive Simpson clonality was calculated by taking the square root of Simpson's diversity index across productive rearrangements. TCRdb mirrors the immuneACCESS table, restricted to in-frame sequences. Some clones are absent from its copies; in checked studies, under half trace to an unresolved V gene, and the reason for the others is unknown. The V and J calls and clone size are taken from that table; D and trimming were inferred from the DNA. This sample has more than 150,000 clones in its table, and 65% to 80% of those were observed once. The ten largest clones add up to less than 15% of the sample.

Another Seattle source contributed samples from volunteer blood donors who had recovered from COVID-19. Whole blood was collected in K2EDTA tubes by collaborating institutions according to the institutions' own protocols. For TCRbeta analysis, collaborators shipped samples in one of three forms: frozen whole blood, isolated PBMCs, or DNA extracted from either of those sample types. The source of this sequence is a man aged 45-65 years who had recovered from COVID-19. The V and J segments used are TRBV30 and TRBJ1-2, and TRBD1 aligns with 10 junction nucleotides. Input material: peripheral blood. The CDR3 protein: CAWGTGAGGYTF. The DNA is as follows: TGTGCCTGGGGGACAGGGGCCGGTGGCTACACCTTC.